The clone carrying this TCR beta chain has a single count. Antigen unknown. This record comes from a study of OX40 agonist ivuxolimab in advanced cancers. About the research overall: Cohort: 82.7% men, mean age around 60, aged about 20 to 85. Three patients showed partial responses: one hepatocellular carcinoma and two cutaneous melanoma cases. Study results and caveats: In a subset of nonresponders, normalized T-cell clonal expansion was also low. CD8+ T cells averaged more expanded clones than CD4+.

Unmatched junction bases numbered 6, after V lost 7 bases and J lost 4 bases. The length of the CDR3 is 16 residues. The germline gives CDR1 SNHLY, CDR2 FYNNEI. Profiling relied on immunoSEQ multiplex PCR, and the TCRdb table lists in-frame clones only, not all of them. The sample includes 55,000 to 65,000 clones, approximately 86% of them seen just once. The V and J genes are TRBV2 and TRBJ2-2; 13 bases fit TRBD2. The clonotype comes from an adult with an advanced solid tumor such as melanoma, head and neck, liver or kidney cancer. Sequences were derived from CD4+ or CD8+ T cells sorted from blood, sampled in a trial of the OX40 agonist ivuxolimab. The CDR3 loop reads CASKLAGGPGTGELFF. In nucleotides, the CDR3 is TGTGCCAGCAAACTAGCGGGAGGGCCAGGCACCGGGGAGCTGTTTTTT.